One sample yielded the 30 T cell receptor beta chains listed below, sequenced in a study of shared clonotypes between healthy human individuals. Profiling relied on immunoSEQ multiplex PCR, and the TCRdb table lists in-frame clones only, not all of them. The sample carries over 700,000 clones, just under 75% recorded once. The sample consisted of memory CD4+ T cells sorted from blood. Subset here: CD45RA-negative fraction. The receptors derive from a woman aged 30 to 39 in good health.

The rearrangement joins TRBV5-1 to TRBJ1-1; unclear D gene. The CDR3 is made up of 14 amino acids. With 0 bases removed from V and 4 bases from J, the gap between germline ends came to 10 bases. Germline assignment: CDR1 SGHRS and CDR2 YFSETQ. CDR3 sequence reads: CASSLGDHGTEAFF. The CDR3 DNA reads as TGCGCCAGCAGCTTGGGAGACCACGGCACTGAAGCTTTCTTT.

This chain links TRBV13 with TRBJ1-1; D remains unclear. The CDR3 sequence is 14 residues long. CDR1 PRHDT and CDR2 FYEKMQ come from the germline V gene (reference sequence). Trimming pared 5 bases from V and 0 bases from J, leaving 10 bases between. The CDR3 DNA is TGTGCCAGCAGCACGCGAAATATGAACACTGAAGCTTTCTTT. Its protein product is CASSTRNMNTEAFF.

The chain has TRBV28 and TRBJ2-7, with D perhaps given as TRBD1 or TRBD2 (5 bases each). Germline CDR1 MDHEN, CDR2 SYDVKM. V was pared by 2 bases and J by 4 bases, with 12 bases between. The CDR3 has 14 amino acids. The CDR3 nucleotides are TGTGCCAGCAGTTTAGGGGGTAGGCGATACGAGCAGTACTTC. It codes for CASSLGGRRYEQYF. Using reference TRBV28 and TRBJ2-7 for the parts outside the CDR3, the full variable domain is DVKVTQSSRYLVKRTGEKVFLECVQDMDHENMFWYRQDPGLGLRLIYFSYDVKMKEKGDIPEGYSVSREKKERFSLILESASTNQTSMYLCASSLGGRRYEQYFGPGTRLTVT.

The chain has TRBV10-2 and TRBJ1-1, with 7 bases fitting TRBD1. Losses at the gene ends were 6 bases for V and 11 bases for J; bases not matched to a gene: 6. There are 11 residues in the CDR3. The germline V gene encodes CDR1 WSHSY and CDR2 SAAADI. CDR3 sequence: CASRRQGEAFF. The DNA of the CDR3 is TGCGCCAGCAGGCGACAGGGTGAGGCTTTCTTT.

The V call is TRBV5-4, the J call TRBJ2-3; 8 bases are shared with TRBD2. After removal of 0 bases from V and 5 bases from J, the junction contained 5 bases not matched to a gene. Germline V CDR1 and CDR2: SGHNT, YYREEE (reference sequence). The CDR3 has 15 residues. The CDR3 sequence: CASSLDPAGVDTQYF. The CDR3, as DNA: TGTGCCAGCAGCTTGGACCCAGCGGGAGTAGATACGCAGTATTTT. Drawing the rest from reference TRBV5-4 and TRBJ2-3, the complete variable domain is ETGVTQSPTHLIKTRGQQVTLRCSSQSGHNTVSWYQQALGQGPQFIFQYYREEENGRGNFPPRFSGLQFPNYSSELNVNALELDDSALYLCASSLDPAGVDTQYFGPGTRLTVL.

The CDR3 reads CASSEWGGQGALGETQYF. CDR3 DNA sequence: TGTGCCAGCAGTGAATGGGGGGGACAGGGGGCTTTAGGGGAGACCCAGTACTTC. The rearrangement uses TRBV25-1 and TRBJ2-5; 12 bases map to TRBD1. Germline values: CDR1 MGHDK, CDR2 SYGVNS. This CDR3 spans 18 amino acids. V lost 1 base and J lost 5; bases outside the gene matches: 11.

The chain links TRBV7-2 to TRBJ2-1; no clear D gene. Per the germline V gene, CDR1 is SGHTA and CDR2 is FQGNSA. Trimming took off 1 base at V and 10 bases at J, with 8 bases between the two ends. This CDR3 comprises 12 residues. The CDR3 bases are TGTGCCAGCAGCTTAGTCCAGTTGGAGCAGTTCTTC. Amino acids: CASSLVQLEQFF.

This chain uses TRBV19 with TRBJ1-3; D is ambiguous. V was trimmed by 2 bases and J by 2 bases, leaving 7 bases between them. Germline lookup yields CDR1 LNHDA and CDR2 SQIVND (reference sequence). The CDR3 contains 14 residues. The CDR3: CASSIPRTGNTIYF. CDR3 bases: TGTGCCAGTAGTATACCCCGTACTGGAAACACCATATATTTT.

This clone has just one count. This chain uses TRBV13 with TRBJ1-3; D is possibly TRBD1 (5 bases). V lost 7 bases, J lost 4 bases, and 20 bases lay in between. CDR3 size: 16 residues. Looked up from germline, CDR1 is PRHDT and CDR2 is FYEKMQ (reference sequence). The CDR3 protein is CASTYRGSLLGNTIYF. Written as DNA, the CDR3 is TGTGCCAGCACCTATCGGGGCAGTCTCTTGGGAAACACCATATATTTT.

This chain joins TRBV6-1 and TRBJ2-6, with no clear D. This CDR3 has 17 residues. CDR1 MNHNS and CDR2 SASEGT come from the germline V gene. The V end was cut by 2 bases, the J end by 6 bases, with 17 bases between. For the CDR3, the DNA is TGTGCCAGCAGTGAAAACAGCGCCTCTCTTATGGCCAACGTCCTGACTTTC. Translated: CASSENSASLMANVLTF.

This clone was recorded only once. The chain links TRBV20-1 to TRBJ2-3; D is uncertain. CDR3 length equals 11 residues. V lost 6 bases, J lost 0 bases, and 4 bases lay in between. Per germline, CDR1 DFQATT and CDR2 SNEGSKA (reference sequence). CDR3 protein: CSADSTDTQYF. The CDR3, as DNA: TGCAGTGCGGACAGCACAGATACGCAGTATTTT.

The chain is built from TRBV28 and TRBJ2-2; TRBD2 agrees at 8 bases. This CDR3 has 17 amino acids. The V gene end was trimmed by 5 bases and the J gene end by 7 bases; junction bases not matched to a gene: 15. Germline assignment: CDR1 MDHEN and CDR2 SYDVKM. Written as DNA, the CDR3 is TGTGCCAGCAGTCCCCAGCTCTACGGGAGGGCCGGCGGGGAGCTGTTTTTT. Its translation is CASSPQLYGRAGGELFF.

This chain links TRBV29-1 with TRBJ2-2; 8 positions match TRBD1. Losses at the gene ends were 4 bases for V and 2 bases for J; bases not matched to a gene: 6. The CDR3 is made up of 15 amino acids. Germline V gene sequence: CDR1 SQVTM, CDR2 ANQGSEA. The CDR3 sequence: CSVVPGQANTGELFF. The DNA of the CDR3 is TGCAGCGTTGTACCGGGACAGGCCAACACCGGGGAGCTGTTTTTT.

The chain combines TRBV10-2 with TRBJ2-7; 7 nucleotides match TRBD2. Trimming removed 6 bases from V and 3 bases from J; junction bases left unmatched: 5. This CDR3 is 13 amino acids long. CDR1 and CDR2 from the germline V gene are WSHSY and SAAADI. The CDR3 nucleotides are TGCGCCAGCAGACTCACTAGCGACTACGAGCAGTACTTC. Protein product: CASRLTSDYEQYF.

This clone has only a few counts. Other DNA sequences of this sample code for an identical CDR3. This chain connects TRBV5-1 to TRBJ2-1; D perhaps matches TRBD2 (5 bases). The CDR3 loop spans 15 amino acids. Germline V lookup: CDR1 SGHRS, CDR2 YFSETQ. Between the trimmed V and J ends, which lost 0 bases and 1 base, there was a span of 8 bases. CDR3: CASSLASGSYNEQFF. The CDR3 coding sequence is TGCGCCAGCAGCTTGGCGTCGGGGTCCTACAATGAGCAGTTCTTC.

This chain joins TRBV18 and TRBJ2-7; the D is unclear. There are 12 residues in the CDR3. CDR1 is KGHSH and CDR2 is LQKENI in the germline V gene. The V gene lost 6 bases and the J gene lost 4 bases, with 10 bases spanning the gap. The CDR3 loop is CASSQLLYEQYF. In DNA form, the CDR3 reads TGTGCCAGCTCCCAACTCCTTTACGAGCAGTACTTC.

The CDR3 DNA is TGTGCCAGCAGCTTAGCTCCGGTGAGCACTGAAGCTTTCTTT. This encodes CASSLAPVSTEAFF. V and J are TRBV11-2 and TRBJ1-1; the D is unclear. V lost 1 base to trimming and J lost 4 bases, with 10 bases between them. Germline V gene lookup returns CDR1 SGHAT and CDR2 FQNNGV. The CDR3 contains 14 residues.

The rearrangement joins TRBV4-1 to TRBJ2-5, with 11 bases matching TRBD2. The V segment lost 5 bases and the J segment 7 bases; nucleotides outside the gene matches: 9. Germline V gene sequence: CDR1 MGHRA, CDR2 YSYEKL. The CDR3 spans 15 residues. The CDR3 DNA reads as TGCGCCAGCAGCAACCCGACTAGCGGGAAAGGGACCCAGTACTTC. Protein: CASSNPTSGKGTQYF.

Note on this clone: A much larger clone lies a single base off, so this may be a read error. The chain links TRBV7-9 to TRBJ1-1; D is unclear. V dropped 1 base and J dropped 0 bases, with 3 bases sitting between them. Germline V lookup: CDR1 SEHNR, CDR2 FQNEAQ (reference sequence). The CDR3 runs to 13 residues. The CDR3 DNA reads as TGTGCCAGCAGCTTAGAACTGAACACTGAAGCTTTCTTT. It codes for CASSLELNTEAFF.

This clone occurred many times. This chain links TRBV5-1 with TRBJ2-1; 9 nucleotides line up with TRBD2. J was trimmed by 9 bases and V by 3 bases; bases with no gene match: 10. The CDR3 loop spans 15 amino acids. From germline, CDR1 is SGHRS and CDR2 YFSETQ. The CDR3 DNA follows: TGCGCCAGCAGCTGGTCGGCGGGAGGGAATAGTGAGCAGTTCTTC. This sequence encodes CASSWSAGGNSEQFF.

The V gene is TRBV5-1, the J gene TRBJ2-3; tentatively, D is TRBD1 (6 bases). Trimming left V 0 bases short and J 3 bases short, with 14 bases between. The CDR3 length is 16 residues. Germline assignment: CDR1 SGHRS and CDR2 YFSETQ. This CDR3 is CASSLGQGIITDTQYF. The DNA for the CDR3 is TGCGCCAGCAGCTTGGGGCAGGGGATCATTACAGATACGCAGTATTTT.

CDR3: CASSPYPLTVLAGERSEQFF. CDR3 bases: TGTGCCAGCAGCCCCTATCCGCTCACGGTGCTAGCGGGAGAAAGGAGTGAGCAGTTCTTC. The chain recombines TRBV5-4 with TRBJ2-1; 10 bases map to TRBD2. The CDR3 sequence is 20 residues long. The germline CDR1 and CDR2 sequences are SGHNT and YYREEE (reference sequence). J was trimmed by 9 bases and V by 4 bases; bases with no gene match: 25.

This clone showed up just once. The V and J genes are TRBV12-5 and TRBJ2-3, with D maybe TRBD1 (5 bases). V dropped 5 bases and J dropped 4 bases, with 13 bases sitting between them. Germline values: CDR1 LGHNT, CDR2 FRNRAP. The CDR3 length is 14 residues. This CDR3 reads CASGNGQRADTQYF. As DNA, the CDR3 is TGTGCTAGTGGTAATGGACAACGAGCAGATACGCAGTATTTT.

The J gene is TRBJ2-5, the V gene TRBV25-1; D is unclear. The CDR3 consists of 11 residues. Germline V gene data show CDR1 as MGHDK and CDR2 as SYGVNS. Trimming took 4 bases from V and 5 from J, leaving 5 bases between them. CDR3 in amino acids: CASSALETQYF. The CDR3, as DNA: TGTGCCAGCAGTGCTTTGGAGACCCAGTACTTC.

The rearrangement joins TRBV7-9 to TRBJ1-1, with D unclear. CDR1 and CDR2 (germline): SEHNR, FQNEAQ (reference sequence). The CDR3 contains 15 residues. V was clipped by 5 bases and J by 3 bases, with 16 bases between them. In nucleotides, the CDR3 is TGTGCCAGCAGCCTAGTTTCCGGCGGTTACACTGAAGCTTTCTTT. It encodes CASSLVSGGYTEAFF.

V gene TRBV5-6 combines with J gene TRBJ2-5; perhaps TRBD1 as D (5 bases). The CDR3 contains 15 residues. V lost 4 bases to trimming and J lost 3 bases, with 16 bases between them. The germline gives CDR1 SGHDT, CDR2 YYEEEE. The CDR3 bases are TGTGCCAGCAGCCCCTACCGGCAGGGAAAAGAGACCCAGTACTTC. Its translation is CASSPYRQGKETQYF.

The CDR3: CSVAGQGGLGYTF. The CDR3 coding sequence is TGCAGCGTTGCCGGACAGGGGGGTCTTGGCTACACCTTC. This chain connects TRBV29-1 to TRBJ1-2; 10 positions match TRBD1. J was trimmed by 7 bases and V by 4 bases; bases with no gene match: 6. Germline loops: CDR1 SQVTM, CDR2 ANQGSEA. This CDR3 is 13 amino acids long.

The CDR3 reads CASSLSSGYEQYF. In DNA form, the CDR3 reads TGTGCCAGCAGCTTAAGTAGCGGGTACGAGCAGTACTTC. The chain employs TRBV5-5 and TRBJ2-7; 7 positions match TRBD2. This CDR3 is built from 13 residues. V was clipped by 2 bases and J by 4 bases; unmatched bases: 3. Germline CDR1 reads SGHKS; CDR2 reads YYEKEE (reference sequence).

The chain employs TRBV4-1 and TRBJ2-2; a possible D gene is TRBD2 (5 bases). CDR1 is MGHRA and CDR2 is YSYEKL in the germline V gene. The V and J ends lost 2 bases and 0 bases respectively, with 19 bases between them. The CDR3 has 19 residues. CDR3 nucleotide sequence: TGCGCCAGCAGCCAATCGGTTCTAGCCTCCACCTCGAACACCGGGGAGCTGTTTTTT. Translating it yields CASSQSVLASTSNTGELFF.

The chain joins TRBV7-9 to TRBJ2-5, with 11 bases identical to TRBD1. Germline CDR1 reads SEHNR; CDR2 reads FQNEAQ (reference sequence). This CDR3 spans 15 amino acids. V dropped 1 base and J dropped 5; count of bases not matched to a gene: 3. CDR3 sequence reads: CASSLGTGGAETQYF. The CDR3 DNA reads as TGTGCCAGCAGCTTAGGGACAGGGGGCGCTGAGACCCAGTACTTC.